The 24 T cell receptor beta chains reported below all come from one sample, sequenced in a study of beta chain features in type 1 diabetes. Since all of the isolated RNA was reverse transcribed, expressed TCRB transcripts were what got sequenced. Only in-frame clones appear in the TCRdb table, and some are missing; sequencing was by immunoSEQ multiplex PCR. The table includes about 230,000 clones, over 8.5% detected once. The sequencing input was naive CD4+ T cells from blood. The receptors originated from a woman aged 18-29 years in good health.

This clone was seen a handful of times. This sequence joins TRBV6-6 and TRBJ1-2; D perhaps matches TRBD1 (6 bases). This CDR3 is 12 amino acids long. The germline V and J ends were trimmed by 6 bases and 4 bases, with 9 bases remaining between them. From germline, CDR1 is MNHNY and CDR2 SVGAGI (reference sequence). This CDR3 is CASRQGPYGYTF. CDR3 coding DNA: TGTGCCAGCAGACAGGGACCCTATGGCTACACCTTC.

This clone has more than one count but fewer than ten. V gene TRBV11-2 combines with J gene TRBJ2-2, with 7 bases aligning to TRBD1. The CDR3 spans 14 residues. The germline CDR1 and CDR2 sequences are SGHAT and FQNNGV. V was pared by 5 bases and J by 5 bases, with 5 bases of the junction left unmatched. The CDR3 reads CASSLIQGTGELFF. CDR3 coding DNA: TGTGCCAGCAGCCTAATACAGGGGACCGGGGAGCTGTTTTTT.

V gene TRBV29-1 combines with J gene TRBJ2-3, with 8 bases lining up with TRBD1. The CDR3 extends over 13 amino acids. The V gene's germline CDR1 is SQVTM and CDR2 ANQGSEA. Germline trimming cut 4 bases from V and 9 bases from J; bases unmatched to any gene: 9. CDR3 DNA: TGCAGCGTTGGGGGACAGGTGGCCACGACGCAGTATTTT. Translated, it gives CSVGGQVATTQYF.

CDR3 region: CAISETSINEQFF. In DNA, the CDR3 is TGTGCCATTAGTGAGACTAGTATCAATGAGCAGTTCTTC. The chain joins TRBV18 to TRBJ2-1; weak D call: TRBD2 (6 bases). The CDR3 has 13 amino acids. Per germline, CDR1 KGHSH and CDR2 LQKENI. V dropped 10 bases and J dropped 6 bases, with 16 bases sitting between them.

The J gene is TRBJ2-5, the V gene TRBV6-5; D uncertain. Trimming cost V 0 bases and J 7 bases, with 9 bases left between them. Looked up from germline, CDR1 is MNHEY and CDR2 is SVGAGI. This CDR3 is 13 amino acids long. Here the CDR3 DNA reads TGTGCCAGCAGTTACTCGTACAGTGGGACCCAGTACTTC. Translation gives CASSYSYSGTQYF.

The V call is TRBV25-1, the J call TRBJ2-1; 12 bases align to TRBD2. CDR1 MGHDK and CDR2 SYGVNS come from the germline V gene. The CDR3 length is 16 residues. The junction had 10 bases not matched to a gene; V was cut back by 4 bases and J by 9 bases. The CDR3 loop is CASSVGLAGLQGEQFF. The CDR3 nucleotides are TGTGCCAGCAGTGTAGGACTAGCGGGATTGCAGGGTGAGCAGTTCTTC. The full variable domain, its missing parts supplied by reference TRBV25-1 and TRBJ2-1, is EADIYQTPRYLVIGTGKKITLECSQTMGHDKMYWYQQDPGMELHLIHYSYGVNSTEKGDLSSESTVSRIRTEHFPLTLESARPSHTSQYLCASSVGLAGLQGEQFFGPGTRLTVL.

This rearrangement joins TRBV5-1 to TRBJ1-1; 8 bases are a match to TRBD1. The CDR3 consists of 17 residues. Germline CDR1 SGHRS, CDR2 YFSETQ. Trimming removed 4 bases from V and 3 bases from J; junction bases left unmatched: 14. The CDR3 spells CASSLGRVARGHTEAFF. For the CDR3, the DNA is TGCGCCAGCAGCCTGGGTCGCGTGGCCAGGGGGCACACTGAAGCTTTCTTT.

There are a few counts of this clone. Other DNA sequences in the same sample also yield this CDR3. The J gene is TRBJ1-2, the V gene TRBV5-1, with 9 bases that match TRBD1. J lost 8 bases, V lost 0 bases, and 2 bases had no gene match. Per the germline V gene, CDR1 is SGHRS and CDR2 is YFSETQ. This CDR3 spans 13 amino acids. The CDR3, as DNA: TGCGCCAGCAGCTTGGAAGGGACAGGGGGCTACACCTTC. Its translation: CASSLEGTGGYTF. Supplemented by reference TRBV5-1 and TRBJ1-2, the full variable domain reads KAGVTQTPRYLIKTRGQQVTLSCSPISGHRSVSWYQQTPGQGLQFLFEYFSETQRNKGNFPGRFSGRQFSNSRSEMNVSTLELGDSALYLCASSLEGTGGYTFGSGTRLTVV.

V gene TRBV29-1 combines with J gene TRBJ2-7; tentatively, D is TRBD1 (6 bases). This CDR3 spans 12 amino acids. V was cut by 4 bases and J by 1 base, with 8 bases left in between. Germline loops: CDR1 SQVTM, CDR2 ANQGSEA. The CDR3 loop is CSVGQDSYEQYF. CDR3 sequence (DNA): TGCAGCGTTGGACAGGATTCCTACGAGCAGTACTTC.

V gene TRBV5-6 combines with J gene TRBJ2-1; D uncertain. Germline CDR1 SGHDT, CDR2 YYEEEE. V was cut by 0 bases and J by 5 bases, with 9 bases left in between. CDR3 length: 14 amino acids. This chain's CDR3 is CASSLAITNNEQFF. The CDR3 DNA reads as TGTGCCAGCAGCTTGGCCATCACAAACAATGAGCAGTTCTTC.

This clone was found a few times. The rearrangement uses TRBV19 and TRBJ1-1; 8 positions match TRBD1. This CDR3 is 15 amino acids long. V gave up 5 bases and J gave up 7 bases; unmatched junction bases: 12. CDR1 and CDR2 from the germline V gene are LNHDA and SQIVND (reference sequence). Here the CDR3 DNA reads TGTGCCAGTAGTTCTCCTCGGGACAGGCCCCTTGAAGCTTTCTTT. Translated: CASSSPRDRPLEAFF. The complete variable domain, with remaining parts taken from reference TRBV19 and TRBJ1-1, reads DGGITQSPKYLFRKEGQNVTLSCEQNLNHDAMYWYRQDPGQGLRLIYYSQIVNDFQKGDIAEGYSVSREKKESFPLTVTSAQKNPTAFYLCASSSPRDRPLEAFFGQGTRLTVV.

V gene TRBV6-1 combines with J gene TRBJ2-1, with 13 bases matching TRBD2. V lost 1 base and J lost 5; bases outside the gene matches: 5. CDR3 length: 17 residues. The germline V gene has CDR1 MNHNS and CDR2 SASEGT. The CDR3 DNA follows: TGTGCCAGCAGTGAAGGGACTAGCGGGAGACCGGACAATGAGCAGTTCTTC. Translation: CASSEGTSGRPDNEQFF.

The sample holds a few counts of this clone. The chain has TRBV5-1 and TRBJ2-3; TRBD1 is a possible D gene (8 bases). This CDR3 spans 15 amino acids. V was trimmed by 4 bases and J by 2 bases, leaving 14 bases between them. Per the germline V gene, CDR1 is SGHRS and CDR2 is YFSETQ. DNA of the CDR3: TGCGCCAGCAGCGATACAGGGGGGGTCACAGATACGCAGTATTTT. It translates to CASSDTGGVTDTQYF.

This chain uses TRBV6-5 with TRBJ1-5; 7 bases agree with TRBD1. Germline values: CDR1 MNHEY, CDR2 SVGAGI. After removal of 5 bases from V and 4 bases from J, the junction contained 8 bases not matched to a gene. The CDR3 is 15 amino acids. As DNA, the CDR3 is TGTGCCAGCAGTCCAATCGGGACAGCGAATCAGCCCCAGCATTTT. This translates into CASSPIGTANQPQHF.

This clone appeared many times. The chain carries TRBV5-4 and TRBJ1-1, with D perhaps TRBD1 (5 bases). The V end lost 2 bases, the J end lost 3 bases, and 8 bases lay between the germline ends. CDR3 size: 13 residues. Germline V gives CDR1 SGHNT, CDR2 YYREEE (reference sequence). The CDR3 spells CASSFGGDTEAFF. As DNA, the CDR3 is TGTGCCAGCAGCTTCGGGGGGGACACTGAAGCTTTCTTT.

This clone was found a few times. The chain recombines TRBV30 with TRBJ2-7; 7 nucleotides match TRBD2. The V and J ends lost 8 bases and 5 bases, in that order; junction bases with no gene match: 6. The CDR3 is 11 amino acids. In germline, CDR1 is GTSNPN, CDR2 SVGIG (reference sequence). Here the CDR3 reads CAGGRVNEQYF. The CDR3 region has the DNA TGTGCCGGGGGGAGGGTTAACGAGCAGTACTTC.

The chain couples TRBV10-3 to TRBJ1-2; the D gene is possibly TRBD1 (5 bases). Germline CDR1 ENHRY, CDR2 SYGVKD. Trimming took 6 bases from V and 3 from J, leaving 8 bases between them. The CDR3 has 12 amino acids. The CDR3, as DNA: TGTGCCATCAGCAAAGGGGACTATGGCTACACCTTC. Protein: CAISKGDYGYTF.

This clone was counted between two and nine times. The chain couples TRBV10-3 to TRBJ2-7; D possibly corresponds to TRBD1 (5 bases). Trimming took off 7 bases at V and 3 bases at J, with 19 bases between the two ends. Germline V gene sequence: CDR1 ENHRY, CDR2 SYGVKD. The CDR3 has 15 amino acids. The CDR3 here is CAIKADTQGSYEQYF. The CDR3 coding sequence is TGTGCCATCAAGGCGGACACCCAAGGAAGCTACGAGCAGTACTTC.

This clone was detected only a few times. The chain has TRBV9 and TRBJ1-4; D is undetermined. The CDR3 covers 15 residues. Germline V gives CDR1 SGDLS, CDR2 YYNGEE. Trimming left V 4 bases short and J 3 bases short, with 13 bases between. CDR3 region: CASSPRLSANEKLFF. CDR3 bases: TGTGCCAGCAGCCCGAGGCTCTCCGCTAATGAAAAACTGTTTTTT.

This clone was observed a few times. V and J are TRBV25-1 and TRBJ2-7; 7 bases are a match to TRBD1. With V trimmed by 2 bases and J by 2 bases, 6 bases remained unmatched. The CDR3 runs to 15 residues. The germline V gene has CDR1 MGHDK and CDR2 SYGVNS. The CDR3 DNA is TGTGCCAGCAGTGAAAGTCTAGGGGGCCCCTACGAGCAGTACTTC. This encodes CASSESLGGPYEQYF.

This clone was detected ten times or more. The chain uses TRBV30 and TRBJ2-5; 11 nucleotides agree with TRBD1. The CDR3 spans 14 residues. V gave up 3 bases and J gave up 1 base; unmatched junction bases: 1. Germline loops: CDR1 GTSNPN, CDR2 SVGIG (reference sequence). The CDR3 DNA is TGTGCCTGGAGGGGGACAGGGGGCCAAGAGACCCAGTACTTC. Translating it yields CAWRGTGGQETQYF.

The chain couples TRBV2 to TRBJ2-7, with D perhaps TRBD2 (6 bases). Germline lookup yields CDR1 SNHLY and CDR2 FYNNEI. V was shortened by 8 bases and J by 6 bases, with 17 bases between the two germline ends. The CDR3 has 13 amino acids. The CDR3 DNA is TGTGCCAGCCGGCGGGGAGTCCCGGGCGAGCAGTACTTC. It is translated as CASRRGVPGEQYF.

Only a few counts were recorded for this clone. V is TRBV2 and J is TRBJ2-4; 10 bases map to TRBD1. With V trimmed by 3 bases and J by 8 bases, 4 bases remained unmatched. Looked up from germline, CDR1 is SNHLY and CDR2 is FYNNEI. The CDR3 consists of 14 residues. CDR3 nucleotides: TGTGCCAGCAGTGAGGGACAGGGGATTTACATTCAGTACTTC. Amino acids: CASSEGQGIYIQYF.

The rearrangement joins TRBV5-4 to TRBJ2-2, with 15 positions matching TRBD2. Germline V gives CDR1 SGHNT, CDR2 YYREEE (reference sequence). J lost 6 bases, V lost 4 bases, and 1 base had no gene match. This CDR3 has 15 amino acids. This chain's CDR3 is CASSRTSGGAGELFF. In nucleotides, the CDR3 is TGTGCCAGCAGCCGGACTAGCGGGGGGGCCGGGGAGCTGTTTTTT.